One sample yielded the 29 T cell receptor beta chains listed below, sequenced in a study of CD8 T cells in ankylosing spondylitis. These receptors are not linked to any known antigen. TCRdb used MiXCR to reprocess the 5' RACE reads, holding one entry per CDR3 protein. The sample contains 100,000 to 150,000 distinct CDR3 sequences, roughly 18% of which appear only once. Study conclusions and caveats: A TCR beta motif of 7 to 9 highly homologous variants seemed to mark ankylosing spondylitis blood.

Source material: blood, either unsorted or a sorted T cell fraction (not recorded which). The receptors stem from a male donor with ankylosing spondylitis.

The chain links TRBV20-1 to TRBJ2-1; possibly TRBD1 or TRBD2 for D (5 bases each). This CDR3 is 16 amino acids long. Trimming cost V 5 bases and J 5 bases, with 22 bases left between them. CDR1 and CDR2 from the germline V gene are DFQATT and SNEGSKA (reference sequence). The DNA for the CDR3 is TGCAGTGCTCCCCGACCGGGACCCGAAAACCACAATGAGCAGTTCTTC. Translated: CSAPRPGPENHNEQFF.

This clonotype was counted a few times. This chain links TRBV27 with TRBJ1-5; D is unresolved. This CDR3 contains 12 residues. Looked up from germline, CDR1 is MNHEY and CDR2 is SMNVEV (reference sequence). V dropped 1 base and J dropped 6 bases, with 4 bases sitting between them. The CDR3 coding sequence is TGTGCCAGCAGTTTATTCGGTCAGCCCCAGCATTTT. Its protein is CASSLFGQPQHF.

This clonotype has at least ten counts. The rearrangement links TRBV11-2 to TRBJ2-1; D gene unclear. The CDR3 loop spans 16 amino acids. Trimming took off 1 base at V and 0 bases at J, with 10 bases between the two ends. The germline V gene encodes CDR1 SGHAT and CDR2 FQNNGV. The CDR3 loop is CASSLGGQSSYNEQFF. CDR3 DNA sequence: TGTGCCAGCAGCTTAGGGGGTCAAAGCTCCTACAATGAGCAGTTCTTC.

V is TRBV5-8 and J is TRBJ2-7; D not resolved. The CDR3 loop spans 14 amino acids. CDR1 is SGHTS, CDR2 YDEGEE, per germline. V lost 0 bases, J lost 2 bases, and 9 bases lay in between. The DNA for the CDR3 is TGTGCCAGCAGCTTGGCGGGCCCAGCCTACGAGCAGTACTTC. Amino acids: CASSLAGPAYEQYF.

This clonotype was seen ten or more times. The chain's CDR3 is CSVERRYNEQFF. Written as DNA, the CDR3 is TGCAGCGTTGAACGGCGGTACAATGAGCAGTTCTTC. This chain uses TRBV29-1 with TRBJ2-1; no clear D. The germline V and J ends were trimmed by 2 bases and 4 bases, with 6 bases remaining between them. The CDR3 covers 12 residues. Looked up from germline, CDR1 is SQVTM and CDR2 is ANQGSEA.

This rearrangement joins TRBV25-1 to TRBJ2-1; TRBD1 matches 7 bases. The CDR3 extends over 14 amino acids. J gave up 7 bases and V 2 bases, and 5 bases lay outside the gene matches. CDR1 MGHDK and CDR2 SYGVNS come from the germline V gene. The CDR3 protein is CASSEQQTGNEQFF. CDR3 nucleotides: TGTGCCAGCAGTGAACAACAGACAGGGAATGAGCAGTTCTTC.

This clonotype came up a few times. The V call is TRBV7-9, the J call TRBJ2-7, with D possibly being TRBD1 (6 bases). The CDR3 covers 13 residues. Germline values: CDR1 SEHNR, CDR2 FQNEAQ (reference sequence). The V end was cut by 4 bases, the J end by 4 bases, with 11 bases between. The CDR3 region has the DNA TGTGCCAGCAGCTCACCAGGACAGTACGAGCAGTACTTC. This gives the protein CASSSPGQYEQYF.

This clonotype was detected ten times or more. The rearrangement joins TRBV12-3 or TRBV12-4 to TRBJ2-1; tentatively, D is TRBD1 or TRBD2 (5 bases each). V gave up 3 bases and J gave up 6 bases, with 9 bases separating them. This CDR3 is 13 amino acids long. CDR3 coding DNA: TGTGCCAGCAGTTTGATGGGGACCAATGAGCAGTTCTTC. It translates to CASSLMGTNEQFF.

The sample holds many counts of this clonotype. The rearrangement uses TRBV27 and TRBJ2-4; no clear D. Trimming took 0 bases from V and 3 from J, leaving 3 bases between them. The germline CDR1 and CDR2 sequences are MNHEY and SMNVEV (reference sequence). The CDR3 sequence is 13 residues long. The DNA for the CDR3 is TGTGCCAGCAGTTTATCAGTCAAAAACATTCAGTACTTC. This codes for CASSLSVKNIQYF.

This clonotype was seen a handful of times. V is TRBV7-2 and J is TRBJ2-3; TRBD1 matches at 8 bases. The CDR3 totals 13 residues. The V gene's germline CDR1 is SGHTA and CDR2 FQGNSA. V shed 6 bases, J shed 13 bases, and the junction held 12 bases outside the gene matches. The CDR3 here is CASRILGTGDEYF. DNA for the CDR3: TGTGCCAGCAGGATATTAGGGACAGGTGACGAGTATTTT. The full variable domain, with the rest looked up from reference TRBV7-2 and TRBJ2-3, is GAGVSQSPSNKVTEKGKDVELRCDPISGHTALYWYRQSLGQGLEFLIYFQGNSAPDKSGLPSDRFSAERTGGSVSTLTIQRTQQEDSAVYLCASRILGTGDEYFGPGTRLTVL.

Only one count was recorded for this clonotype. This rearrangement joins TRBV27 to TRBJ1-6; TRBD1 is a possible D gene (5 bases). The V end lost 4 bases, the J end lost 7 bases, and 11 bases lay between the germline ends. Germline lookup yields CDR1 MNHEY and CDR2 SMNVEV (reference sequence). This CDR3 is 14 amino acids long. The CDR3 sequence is CASSYATENSPLHF. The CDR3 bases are TGTGCCAGCAGTTACGCGACAGAGAATTCACCCCTCCACTTT.

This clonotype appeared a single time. This CDR3 is CASSGGIGELFF. CDR3 nucleotide sequence: TGTGCCAGCAGCGGGGGAATCGGGGAGCTGTTTTTT. The chain couples TRBV9 to TRBJ2-2; D remains ambiguous. CDR1 is SGDLS, CDR2 YYNGEE, per germline. V lost 3 bases and J lost 7, with 7 bases in between. This CDR3 has 12 amino acids.

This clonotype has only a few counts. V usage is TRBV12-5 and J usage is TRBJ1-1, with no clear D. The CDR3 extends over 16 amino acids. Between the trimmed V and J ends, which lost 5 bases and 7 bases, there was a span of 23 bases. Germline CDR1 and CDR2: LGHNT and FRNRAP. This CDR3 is CASGQPSLGAANEAFF. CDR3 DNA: TGTGCTAGTGGTCAGCCTAGTTTAGGAGCAGCAAATGAAGCTTTCTTT.

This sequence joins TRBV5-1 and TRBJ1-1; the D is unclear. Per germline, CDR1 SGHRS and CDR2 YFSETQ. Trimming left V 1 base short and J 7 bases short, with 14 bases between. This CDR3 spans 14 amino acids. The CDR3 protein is CASSLRGSYSEAFF. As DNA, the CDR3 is TGCGCCAGCAGCTTGAGAGGGTCCTACAGTGAAGCTTTCTTT.

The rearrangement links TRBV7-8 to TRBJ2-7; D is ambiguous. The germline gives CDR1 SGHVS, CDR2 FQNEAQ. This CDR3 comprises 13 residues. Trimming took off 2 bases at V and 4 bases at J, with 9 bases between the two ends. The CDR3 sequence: CASSLQVGYEQYF. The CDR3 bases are TGTGCCAGCAGCTTACAGGTCGGTTACGAGCAGTACTTC.

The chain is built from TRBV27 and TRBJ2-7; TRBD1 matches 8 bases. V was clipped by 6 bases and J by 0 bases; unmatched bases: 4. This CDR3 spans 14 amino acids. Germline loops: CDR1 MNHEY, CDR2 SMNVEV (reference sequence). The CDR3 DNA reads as TGTGCCAGCAGCTCAGGGGGCGCCTCCTACGAGCAGTACTTC. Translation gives CASSSGGASYEQYF.

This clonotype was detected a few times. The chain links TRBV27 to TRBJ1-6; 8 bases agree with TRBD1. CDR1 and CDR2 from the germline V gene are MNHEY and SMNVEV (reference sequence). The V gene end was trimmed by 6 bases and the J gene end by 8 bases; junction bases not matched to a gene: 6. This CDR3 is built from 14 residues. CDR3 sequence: CASSPGGGHSPLHF. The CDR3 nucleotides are TGTGCCAGCAGCCCAGGGGGCGGTCATTCACCCCTCCACTTT.

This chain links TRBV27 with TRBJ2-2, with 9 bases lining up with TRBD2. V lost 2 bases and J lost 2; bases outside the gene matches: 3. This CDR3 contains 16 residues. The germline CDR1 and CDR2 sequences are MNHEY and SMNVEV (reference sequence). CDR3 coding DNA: TGTGCCAGCAGTTTAGGGACTAGCCCAAACACCGGGGAGCTGTTTTTT. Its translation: CASSLGTSPNTGELFF.

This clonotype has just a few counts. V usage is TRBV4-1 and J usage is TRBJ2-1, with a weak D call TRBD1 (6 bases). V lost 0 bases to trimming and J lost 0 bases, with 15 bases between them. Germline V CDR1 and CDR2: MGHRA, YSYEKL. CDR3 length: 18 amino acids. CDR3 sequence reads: CASSQDLPDSSSYNEQFF. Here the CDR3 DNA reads TGCGCCAGCAGCCAAGATCTTCCGGACAGCAGCTCCTACAATGAGCAGTTCTTC.

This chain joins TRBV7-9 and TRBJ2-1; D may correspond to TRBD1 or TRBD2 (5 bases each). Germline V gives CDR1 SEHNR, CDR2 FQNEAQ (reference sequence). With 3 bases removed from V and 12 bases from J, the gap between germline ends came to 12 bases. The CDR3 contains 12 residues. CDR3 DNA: TGTGCCAGCAGCTTCGGGGCCTCAGGGCAGTTCTTC. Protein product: CASSFGASGQFF.

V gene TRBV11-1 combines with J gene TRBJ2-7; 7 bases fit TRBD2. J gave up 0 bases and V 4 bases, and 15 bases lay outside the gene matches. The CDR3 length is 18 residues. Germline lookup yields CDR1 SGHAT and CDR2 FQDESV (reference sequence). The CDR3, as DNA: TGTGCCAGCAGCTCCCACCCAAGCGGGGCTTTATTCTCCTACGAGCAGTACTTC. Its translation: CASSSHPSGALFSYEQYF.

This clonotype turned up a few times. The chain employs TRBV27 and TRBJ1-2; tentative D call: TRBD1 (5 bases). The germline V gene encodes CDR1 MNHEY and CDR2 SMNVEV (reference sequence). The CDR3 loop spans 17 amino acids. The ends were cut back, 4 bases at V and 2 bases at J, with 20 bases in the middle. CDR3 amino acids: CASSSTRSEGRNYGYTF. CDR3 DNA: TGTGCCAGCAGTTCGACCCGGTCGGAGGGGCGGAACTATGGCTACACCTTC.

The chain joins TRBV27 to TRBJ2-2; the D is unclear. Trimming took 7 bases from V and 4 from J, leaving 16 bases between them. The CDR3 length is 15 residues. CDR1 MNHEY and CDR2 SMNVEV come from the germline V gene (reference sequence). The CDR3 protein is CASKIRVSGTGELFF. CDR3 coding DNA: TGTGCCAGCAAGATACGGGTGTCGGGCACCGGGGAGCTGTTTTTT.

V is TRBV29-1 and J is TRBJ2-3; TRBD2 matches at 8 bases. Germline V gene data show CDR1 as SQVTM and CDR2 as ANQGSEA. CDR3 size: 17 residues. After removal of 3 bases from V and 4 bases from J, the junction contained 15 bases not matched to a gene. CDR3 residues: CSVDGDGRAFHADTQYF. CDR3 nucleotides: TGCAGCGTTGACGGTGACGGGAGGGCCTTTCACGCAGATACGCAGTATTTT.

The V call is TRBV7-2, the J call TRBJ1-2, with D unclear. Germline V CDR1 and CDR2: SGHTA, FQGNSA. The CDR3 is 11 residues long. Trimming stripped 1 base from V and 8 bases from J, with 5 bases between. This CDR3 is CASSLVTGYTF. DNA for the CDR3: TGTGCCAGCAGCTTAGTAACAGGCTACACCTTC.

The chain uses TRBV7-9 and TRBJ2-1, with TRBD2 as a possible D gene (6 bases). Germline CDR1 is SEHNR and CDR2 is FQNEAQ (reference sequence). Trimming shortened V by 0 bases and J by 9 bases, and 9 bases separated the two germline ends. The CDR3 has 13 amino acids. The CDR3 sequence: CASSLAGAGEQFF. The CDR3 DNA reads TGTGCCAGCAGCTTAGCGGGAGCGGGTGAGCAGTTCTTC.

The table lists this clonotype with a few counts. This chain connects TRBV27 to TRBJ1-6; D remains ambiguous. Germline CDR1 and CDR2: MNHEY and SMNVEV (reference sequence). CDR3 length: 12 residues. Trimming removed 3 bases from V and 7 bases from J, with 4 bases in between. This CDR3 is CASSFWNSPLHF. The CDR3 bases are TGTGCCAGCAGTTTTTGGAATTCACCCCTCCACTTT.

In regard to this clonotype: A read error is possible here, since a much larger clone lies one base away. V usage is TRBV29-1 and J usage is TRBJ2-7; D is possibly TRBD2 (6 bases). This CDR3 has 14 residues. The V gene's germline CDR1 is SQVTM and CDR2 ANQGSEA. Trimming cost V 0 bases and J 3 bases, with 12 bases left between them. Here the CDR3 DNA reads TGCAGCGTTGAAGATCAGGGAGGCTTCTACGAGCAGTACTTC. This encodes CSVEDQGGFYEQYF.

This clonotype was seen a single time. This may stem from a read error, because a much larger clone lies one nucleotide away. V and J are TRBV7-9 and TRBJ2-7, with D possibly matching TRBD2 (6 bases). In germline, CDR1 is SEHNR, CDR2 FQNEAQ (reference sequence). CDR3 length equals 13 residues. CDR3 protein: CAISSGLTYEQYF. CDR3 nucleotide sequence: TGTGCCATCAGCTCGGGACTTACCTACGAGCAGTACTTC.